These 4 T cell receptor beta chains share one sample of origin, sequenced in a study of blood T cell repertoires in COVID-19. Using immunoSEQ multiplex PCR, the repertoire was profiled, and TCRdb retains in-frame clones only, with some absent. Found here are roughly 150,000 clones, about nine tenths of them singletons; the top ten hold under 4.5%. Material for sequencing was peripheral blood. Every receptor here comes from a woman between 70 and 85 years old with acute or convalescent COVID-19.

This sequence joins TRBV28 and TRBJ1-4; TRBD1 is a possible D gene (6 bases). Germline V gives CDR1 MDHEN, CDR2 SYDVKM. V was trimmed by 3 bases and J by 8 bases, leaving 13 bases between them. There are 14 residues in the CDR3. CDR3 residues: CASSFRTVREKLFF. DNA of the CDR3: TGTGCCAGCAGTTTTCGGACAGTGCGGGAAAAACTGTTTTTT.

This chain links TRBV5-5 with TRBJ2-6; D gene ambiguous. Germline CDR1 and CDR2: SGHKS and YYEKEE (reference sequence). The V end was cut by 0 bases, the J end by 0 bases, with 13 bases between. The CDR3 contains 18 residues. CDR3 sequence: CASSLGVGRNSGANVLTF. CDR3 coding DNA: TGTGCCAGCAGCTTGGGGGTGGGCAGAAACTCTGGGGCCAACGTCCTGACTTTC.

The chain is built from TRBV28 and TRBJ1-2; no definite D call. The length of the CDR3 is 15 residues. The V end was cut by 5 bases, the J end by 5 bases, with 18 bases between. CDR1 and CDR2 from the germline V gene are MDHEN and SYDVKM. The CDR3 reads CASSTNTFTPYGYTF. CDR3 DNA sequence: TGTGCCAGCAGTACCAACACGTTTACCCCGTATGGCTACACCTTC.

V and J are TRBV4-2 and TRBJ1-5; D remains unclear. V lost 0 bases, J lost 1 base, and 7 bases lay in between. The CDR3 length is 15 residues. Germline values: CDR1 LGHNA, CDR2 YNFKEQ. The chain's CDR3 is CASSQDVSSNQPQHF. In nucleotides, the CDR3 is TGTGCCAGCAGCCAAGACGTCTCCAGCAATCAGCCCCAGCATTTT.